This T cell receptor (beta chain) was captured in a study of cytomegalovirus exposure and HLA in healthy donors. In the study overall: One earlier analysis, a look at 180 million or so T cells, found almost 120 million unique TCR beta sequences.

The PCR contained 60 Vbeta and 13 Jbeta primers. Sequencing used immunoSEQ multiplex PCR; TCRdb keeps in-frame clones, though not all of them. The sample carries approximately 170,000 clones, just over 75% recorded once. Concerning this clone: What it binds is not known.

CDR1 LNHDA and CDR2 SQIVND come from the germline V gene (reference sequence). V shed 3 bases and J 5 bases; nucleotides not matched to a gene: 7. The CDR3 contains 16 residues. Broader study findings: The study found most TCR sequences rare, yet found some public TCRs in many donors.

These donors, healthy bone marrow donors, were studied. Material: PBMCs. J is TRBJ1-6 and V is TRBV19, with 7 bases fitting TRBD1. The sequence was obtained from a woman aged 25 to 39 in good health and CMV-seropositive. The CDR3 DNA is TGTGCCAGTAGTATTCTGCACAGGGGTGATAATTCACCCCTCCACTTT. It is translated as CASSILHRGDNSPLHF.